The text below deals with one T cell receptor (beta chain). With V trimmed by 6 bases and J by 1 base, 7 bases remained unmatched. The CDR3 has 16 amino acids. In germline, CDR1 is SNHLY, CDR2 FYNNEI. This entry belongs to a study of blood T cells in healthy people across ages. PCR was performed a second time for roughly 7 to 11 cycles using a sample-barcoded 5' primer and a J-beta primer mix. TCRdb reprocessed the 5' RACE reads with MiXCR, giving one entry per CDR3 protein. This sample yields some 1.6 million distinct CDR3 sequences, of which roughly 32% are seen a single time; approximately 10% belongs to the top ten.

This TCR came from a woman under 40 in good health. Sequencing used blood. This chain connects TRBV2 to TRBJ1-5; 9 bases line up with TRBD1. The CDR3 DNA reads TGTGCCAGCAGGGGACAGGGAGTCTGGAGCAATCAGCCCCAGCATTTT. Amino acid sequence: CASRGQGVWSNQPQHF.